Presented here are 21 T cell receptor beta chains from one specimen sequenced in a study of blood T cell repertoires in COVID-19. Clones were sequenced by immunoSEQ multiplex PCR, and TCRdb holds only the in-frame ones, with some missing. The sample records about 50,000 clones, approximately 81% being singletons. Sequenced sample: peripheral blood. All receptors derive from a woman aged 55-75 years with acute or convalescent COVID-19.

V is TRBV9 and J is TRBJ1-3; TRBD1 agrees at 7 bases. The V gene's germline CDR1 is SGDLS and CDR2 YYNGEE. V lost 3 bases, J lost 0 bases, and 0 bases stayed unmatched. The CDR3 spans 14 residues. Here the CDR3 DNA reads TGTGCCAGCAGCGCAGGGGGCTCTGGAAACACCATATATTTT. Translation gives CASSAGGSGNTIYF.

The genes are TRBV6-6 and TRBJ1-3; no clear D gene. The germline gives CDR1 MNHNY, CDR2 SVGAGI (reference sequence). Deletions cut 2 bases from V and 0 bases from J, with 11 bases between. The CDR3 length is 16 residues. The CDR3 sequence is CASSYPPQNSGNTIYF. CDR3 bases: TGTGCCAGCAGTTACCCTCCGCAGAACTCTGGAAACACCATATATTTT.

This chain connects TRBV3-1 (or the pseudogene TRBV3-2) to TRBJ1-1; D is perhaps TRBD1 (6 bases). Germline V CDR1 and CDR2: LGHDT, YNNKEL (reference sequence). V was clipped by 1 base and J by 4 bases, with 13 bases between them. The CDR3 runs 15 residues. The CDR3 DNA reads TGTGCCAGCAGCCAAGCACTAACAGGGCCCACTGAAGCTTTCTTT. This encodes CASSQALTGPTEAFF.

The V call is TRBV5-6, the J call TRBJ1-5, with 9 bases lining up with TRBD1. V gave up 3 bases and J gave up 2 bases; unmatched junction bases: 3. This CDR3 spans 15 amino acids. Germline values: CDR1 SGHDT, CDR2 YYEEEE. The CDR3 loop is CASSSTGGRNQPQHF. In DNA, the CDR3 is TGTGCCAGCAGCTCTACAGGGGGCCGCAATCAGCCCCAGCATTTT.

J is TRBJ1-1 and V is TRBV13; a possible D gene is TRBD1 (5 bases). V was shortened by 6 bases and J by 2 bases, with 10 bases between the two germline ends. The CDR3 is made up of 13 amino acids. The germline V gene has CDR1 PRHDT and CDR2 FYEKMQ (reference sequence). CDR3 coding DNA: TGTGCCAGCAGTCCCAGGGTTAACACTGAAGCTTTCTTT. This gives the protein CASSPRVNTEAFF. Full variable domain (remainder filled in from reference TRBV13 and TRBJ1-1): AAGVIQSPRHLIKEKRETATLKCYPIPRHDTVYWYQQGPGQDPQFLISFYEKMQSDKGSIPDRFSAQQFSDYHSELNMSSLELGDSALYFCASSPRVNTEAFFGQGTRLTVV.

The rearrangement links TRBV19 to TRBJ1-5; TRBD1 matches at 9 bases. Germline CDR1 reads LNHDA; CDR2 reads SQIVND (reference sequence). With V trimmed by 3 bases and J by 1 base, 4 bases remained unmatched. The CDR3 is made up of 16 amino acids. The DNA of the CDR3 is TGTGCCAGTAGTATGACCGGGACAGGGAGCAATCAGCCCCAGCATTTT. As protein: CASSMTGTGSNQPQHF.

This clone was observed a single time. The V gene is TRBV7-8, the J gene TRBJ1-1, with 7 bases aligning to TRBD1. There are 15 residues in the CDR3. Germline values: CDR1 SGHVS, CDR2 FQNEAQ. The V and J ends lost 5 bases and 5 bases, in that order; junction bases with no gene match: 11. CDR3 protein: CASSPREGAGTEAFF. In DNA, the CDR3 is TGTGCCAGCAGCCCTAGAGAGGGGGCAGGGACTGAAGCTTTCTTT. The variable domain in full, completed from reference TRBV7-8 and TRBJ1-1, reads GAGVSQSPRYKVAKRGQDVALRCDPISGHVSLFWYQQALGQGPEFLTYFQNEAQLDKSGLPSDRFFAERPEGSVSTLKIQRTQQEDSAVYLCASSPREGAGTEAFFGQGTRLTVV.

This clone was detected only once. The chain joins TRBV7-8 to TRBJ1-2; D might be TRBD1 (6 bases). The CDR3 is 13 amino acids. Trimming removed 5 bases from V and 4 bases from J, with 11 bases in between. Germline V gives CDR1 SGHVS, CDR2 FQNEAQ. The CDR3 bases are TGTGCCAGCAGCCTCGGACAGCCCTATGGCTACACCTTC. Its protein is CASSLGQPYGYTF.

This clone was seen a few times. The chain has TRBV2 and TRBJ1-1; TRBD1 matches at 9 bases. CDR3 length: 13 residues. Unmatched junction bases numbered 8, after V lost 4 bases and J lost 11 bases. Germline-derived CDR1 and CDR2 are SNHLY and FYNNEI. In DNA, the CDR3 is TGTGCCAGCAGTGTGGACAGGGGACGAGGGGCTTTCTTT. It translates to CASSVDRGRGAFF.

The chain carries TRBV7-2 and TRBJ2-1; 7 bases fit TRBD2. Looked up from germline, CDR1 is SGHTA and CDR2 is FQGNSA. The CDR3 is 15 amino acids. V lost 5 bases to trimming and J lost 0 bases; unmatched junction nucleotides: 4. The CDR3 nucleotides read TGTGCCAGCAGCCTGACTAGCTACTCCTACAATGAGCAGTTCTTC. As protein: CASSLTSYSYNEQFF.

This clone occurred once. The chain uses TRBV7-2 and TRBJ2-3, with a weak D call TRBD1 (5 bases). V was cut by 5 bases and J by 4 bases, with 13 bases left in between. Per the germline V gene, CDR1 is SGHTA and CDR2 is FQGNSA. This CDR3 has 14 residues. This chain's CDR3 is CASSPGARPDTQYF. The CDR3 DNA follows: TGTGCCAGCAGCCCTGGGGCCCGTCCAGATACGCAGTATTTT.

The chain recombines TRBV6-1 with TRBJ2-7; perhaps TRBD1 as D (6 bases). CDR1 MNHNS and CDR2 SASEGT come from the germline V gene. This CDR3 region has 12 residues. Deletions cut 6 bases from V and 5 bases from J, with 11 bases between. CDR3: CASRTGQNEQYF. The CDR3 DNA reads as TGTGCCAGCAGGACAGGCCAGAACGAGCAGTACTTC.

In this sample, this clone turned up a few times. This chain links TRBV7-2 with TRBJ1-5, with TRBD1 as a possible D gene (6 bases). Germline CDR1 SGHTA, CDR2 FQGNSA. This CDR3 comprises 17 residues. V was cut by 4 bases and J by 5 bases, with 21 bases left in between. The CDR3 DNA is TGTGCCAGCAGCTGGTCTGGAGGGGGGGGCAAGGATCAGCCCCAGCATTTT. Translating it yields CASSWSGGGGKDQPQHF.

The rearrangement joins TRBV5-4 to TRBJ2-5; the D is unclear. The CDR3 totals 14 residues. CDR1 is SGHNT and CDR2 is YYREEE in the germline V gene (reference sequence). Trimming cost V 7 bases and J 2 bases, with 15 bases left between them. Written as DNA, the CDR3 is TGTGCCAGCCGCGCTGGGCAGACACAAGAGACCCAGTACTTC. Amino acid sequence: CASRAGQTQETQYF.

V usage is TRBV12-3 or TRBV12-4 and J usage is TRBJ2-7; no firm D call. The CDR3 extends over 11 amino acids. The V and J ends lost 6 bases and 7 bases respectively, with 10 bases between them. The CDR3 loop reads CASRRSVEQYF. In DNA, the CDR3 is TGTGCCAGCAGGCGAAGTGTGGAGCAGTACTTC.

This chain connects TRBV6-5 to TRBJ2-2; 10 bases match TRBD2. Germline loops: CDR1 MNHEY, CDR2 SVGAGI. The CDR3 length is 15 residues. Trimming took 6 bases from V and 8 from J; bases not matched to a gene: 9. As DNA, the CDR3 is TGTGCCAGCAGACACACTAGCGGGGAGGAAGGGGAGCTGTTTTTT. This encodes CASRHTSGEEGELFF.

The chain couples TRBV3-1 (or the pseudogene TRBV3-2) to TRBJ2-1; tentative D call: TRBD2 (6 bases). The CDR3 runs 16 residues. Germline CDR1 reads LGHDT; CDR2 reads YNNKEL (reference sequence). V was cut by 6 bases and J by 0 bases, with 15 bases left in between. CDR3 in DNA: TGTGCCAGCAGTCCTCTAGCGCTCAGCTCCTACAATGAGCAGTTCTTC. It yields the protein CASSPLALSSYNEQFF.

The chain has TRBV7-3 and TRBJ2-7; the D gene is possibly TRBD2 (5 bases). Per the germline V gene, CDR1 is SGHTA and CDR2 is FQGTGA. V shed 2 bases and J shed 0 bases, with 11 bases lying between them. This CDR3 region has 15 residues. CDR3 sequence (DNA): TGTGCCAGCAGCTTAGGCCTGGGGAGCTCCTACGAGCAGTACTTC. The encoded protein is CASSLGLGSSYEQYF.

The chain has TRBV2 and TRBJ2-4; 12 nucleotides line up with TRBD2. CDR3 size: 17 residues. Germline V lookup: CDR1 SNHLY, CDR2 FYNNEI. With V trimmed by 7 bases and J by 1 base, 8 bases remained unmatched. DNA for the CDR3: TGTGCCAGCACGCTAGCGGGAGGGTTCGGGGCCAAAAACATTCAGTACTTC. This codes for CASTLAGGFGAKNIQYF.

This rearrangement joins TRBV19 to TRBJ2-3, with 8 positions matching TRBD2. This CDR3 is built from 16 residues. Germline loops: CDR1 LNHDA, CDR2 SQIVND (reference sequence). V shed 9 bases and J 4 bases; nucleotides not matched to a gene: 15. The CDR3 loop is CASTRGGSGGADTQYF. In nucleotides, the CDR3 is TGTGCCAGCACCCGCGGGGGCTCGGGGGGGGCAGATACGCAGTATTTT.

The chain carries TRBV30 and TRBJ1-3; tentatively, D is TRBD1 (5 bases). This CDR3 comprises 15 residues. V was clipped by 5 bases and J by 3 bases, with 17 bases between them. Germline loops: CDR1 GTSNPN, CDR2 SVGIG (reference sequence). CDR3 residues: CAWDKNQGSGNTIYF. The CDR3 DNA is TGTGCCTGGGACAAAAATCAGGGTAGTGGAAACACCATATATTTT.